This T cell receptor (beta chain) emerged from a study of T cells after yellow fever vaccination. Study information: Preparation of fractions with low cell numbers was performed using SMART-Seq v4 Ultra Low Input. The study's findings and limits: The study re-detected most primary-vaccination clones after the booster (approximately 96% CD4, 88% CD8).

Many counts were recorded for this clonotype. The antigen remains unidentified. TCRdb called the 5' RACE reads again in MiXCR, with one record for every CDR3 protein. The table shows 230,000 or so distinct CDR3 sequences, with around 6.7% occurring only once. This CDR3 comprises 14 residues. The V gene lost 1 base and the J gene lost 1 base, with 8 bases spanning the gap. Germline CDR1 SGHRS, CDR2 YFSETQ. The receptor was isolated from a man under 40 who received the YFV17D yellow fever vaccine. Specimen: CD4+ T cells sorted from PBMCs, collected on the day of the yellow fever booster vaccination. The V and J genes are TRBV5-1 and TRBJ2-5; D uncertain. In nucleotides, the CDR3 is TGCGCCAGCAGCTTGTCAGGTACCCAAGAGACCCAGTACTTC. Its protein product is CASSLSGTQETQYF.